This TCR beta chain was sequenced during a study of post-analysis software for immune sequencing data. Study overall: Relapsing-remitting, secondary progressive and progressive-relapsing forms made up the multiple sclerosis disease courses. Regarding the study as a whole: A significant reduction in normalized Chao1 diversity was observed in multiple sclerosis patients versus controls. Comparison of patients with controls showed a handful of TRBV segments more frequent in patients, TRBV5-6, TRBV5-1 and TRBV20-1 among them. F-measure co-clustering was strong for batch-matched samples.

Remarks on this clonotype: No antigen is known for it.

The authors incorporated unique molecular identifiers into the TCR beta cDNA libraries. T cells numbering about 0.85 to 10 million yielded some 500,000 cDNA molecules. TCRdb ran MiXCR on the PCR reads and lists one entry per CDR3 protein. The table lists around 400,000 distinct CDR3 sequences, 39% of them singletons. The CDR3 has 13 amino acids. V lost 2 bases and J 6 bases, leaving 8 bases between the germline ends. The chain uses TRBV12-3 or TRBV12-4 and TRBJ2-1, with D hard to call. The material sequenced was blood. This TCR derives from a girl aged 2 to 10 with multiple sclerosis. CDR3 sequence (DNA): TGTGCCAGCAGTTTAAGTTTTGTCAATGAGCAGTTCTTC. This encodes CASSLSFVNEQFF.